Detailed here is one T cell receptor beta chain. The antigen remains undetermined. This entry belongs to a study of cytomegalovirus exposure and HLA in healthy donors. V was trimmed by 3 bases and J by 2 bases, leaving 11 bases between them. The germline CDR1 and CDR2 sequences are SNHLY and FYNNEI. This CDR3 contains 14 residues. Study-level results: Later, an analysis found that TCR clusters from the first cohort tended to co-occur in the 110 or so validation repertoires.

Only in-frame clones appear in the TCRdb table, and some are missing; sequencing was by immunoSEQ multiplex PCR. The sample includes more than 200,000 clones, more than 75% of them seen just once. Input material: PBMCs. The sequence came from a man between 18 and 35 years old in good health and CMV-seropositive. This chain uses TRBV2 with TRBJ2-7; D uncertain. CDR3 DNA: TGTGCCAGCAGTGATTACCACCAGCCCTACGAGCAGTACTTC. Residues: CASSDYHQPYEQYF. Full variable domain (rest looked up from reference TRBV2 and TRBJ2-7): EPEVTQTPSHQVTQMGQEVILRCVPISNHLYFYWYRQILGQKVEFLVSFYNNEISEKSEIFDDQFSVERPDGSNFTLKIRSTKLEDSAMYFCASSDYHQPYEQYFGPGTRLTVT.